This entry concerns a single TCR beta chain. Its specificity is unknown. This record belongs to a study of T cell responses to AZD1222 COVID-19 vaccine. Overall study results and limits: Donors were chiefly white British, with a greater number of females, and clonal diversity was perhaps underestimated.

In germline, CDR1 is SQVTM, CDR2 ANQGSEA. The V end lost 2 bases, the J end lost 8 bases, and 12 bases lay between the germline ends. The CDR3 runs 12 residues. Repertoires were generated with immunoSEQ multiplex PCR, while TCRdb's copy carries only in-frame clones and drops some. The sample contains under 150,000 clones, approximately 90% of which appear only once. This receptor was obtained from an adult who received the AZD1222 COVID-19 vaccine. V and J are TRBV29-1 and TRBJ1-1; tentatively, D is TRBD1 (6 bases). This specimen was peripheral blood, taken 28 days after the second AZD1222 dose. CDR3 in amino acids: CSVESSGVEAFF. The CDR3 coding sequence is TGCAGCGTTGAAAGCTCAGGGGTAGAAGCTTTCTTT.